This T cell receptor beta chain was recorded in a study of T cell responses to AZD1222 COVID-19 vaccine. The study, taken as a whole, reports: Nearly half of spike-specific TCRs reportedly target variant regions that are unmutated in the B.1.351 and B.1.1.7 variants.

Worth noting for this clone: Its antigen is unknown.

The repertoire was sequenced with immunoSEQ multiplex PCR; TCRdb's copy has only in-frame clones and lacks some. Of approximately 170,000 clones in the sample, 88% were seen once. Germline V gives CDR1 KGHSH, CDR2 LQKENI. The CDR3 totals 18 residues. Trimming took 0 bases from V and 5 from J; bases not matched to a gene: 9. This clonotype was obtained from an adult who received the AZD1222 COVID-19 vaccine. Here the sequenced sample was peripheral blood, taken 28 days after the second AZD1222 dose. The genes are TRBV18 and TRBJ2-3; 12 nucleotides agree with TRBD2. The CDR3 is CASSPPALAGGQQDTQYF. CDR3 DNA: TGTGCCAGCTCACCACCCGCGCTAGCGGGGGGGCAACAAGATACGCAGTATTTT.